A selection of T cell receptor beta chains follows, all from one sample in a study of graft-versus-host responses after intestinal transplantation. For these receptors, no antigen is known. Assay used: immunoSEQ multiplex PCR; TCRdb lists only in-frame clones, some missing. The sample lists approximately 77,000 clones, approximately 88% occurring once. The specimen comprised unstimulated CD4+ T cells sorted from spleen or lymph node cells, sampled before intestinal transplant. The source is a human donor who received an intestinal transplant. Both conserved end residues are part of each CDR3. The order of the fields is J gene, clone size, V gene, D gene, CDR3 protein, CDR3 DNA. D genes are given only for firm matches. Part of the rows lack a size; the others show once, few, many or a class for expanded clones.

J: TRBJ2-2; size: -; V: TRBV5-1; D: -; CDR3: CASSLVGQFTGELFF; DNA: TGCGCCAGCAGCTTGGTTGGCCAGTTCACCGGGGAGCTGTTTTTT
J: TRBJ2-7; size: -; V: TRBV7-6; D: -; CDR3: CASSLEGSSYEQYF; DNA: TGTGCCAGCAGCTTAGAAGGGAGCTCCTACGAGCAGTACTTC
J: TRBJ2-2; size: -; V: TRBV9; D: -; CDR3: CASSVAASSTGELFF; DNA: TGTGCCAGCAGCGTAGCGGCTAGCAGCACCGGGGAGCTGTTTTTT
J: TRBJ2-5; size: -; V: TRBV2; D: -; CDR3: CASEAGVRETQYF; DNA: TGTGCCAGCGAGGCAGGGGTGCGGGAGACCCAGTACTTC
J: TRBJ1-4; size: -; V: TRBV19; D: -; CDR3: CASSIAGVEKLFF; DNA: TGTGCCAGTAGTATCGCAGGGGTTGAAAAACTGTTTTTT
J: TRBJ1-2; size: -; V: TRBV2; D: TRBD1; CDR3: CASSEVGQAYTSPGYTF; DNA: TGTGCCAGCAGTGAAGTCGGACAGGCCTACACCAGTCCTGGCTACACCTTC
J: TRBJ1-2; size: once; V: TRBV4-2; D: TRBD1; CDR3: CASSHDRQGDGYTF; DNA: TGTGCCAGCAGCCATGATCGACAGGGGGATGGCTACACCTTC
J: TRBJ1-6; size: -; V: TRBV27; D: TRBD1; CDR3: CASSRDRGSPLHF; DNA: TGTGCCAGCAGCCGGGACAGGGGCTCACCCCTCCACTTT
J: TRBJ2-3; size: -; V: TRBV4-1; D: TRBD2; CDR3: CASSQEGGIAGEADTQYF; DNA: TGCGCCAGCAGCCAAGAAGGTGGAATAGCGGGAGAGGCAGATACGCAGTATTTT
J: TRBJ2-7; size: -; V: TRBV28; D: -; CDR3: CASSLQGEQYF; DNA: TGTGCCAGCAGTTTACAGGGCGAGCAGTACTTC
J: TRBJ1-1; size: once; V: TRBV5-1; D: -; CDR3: CASSLVVGVNTEAFF; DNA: TGCGCCAGCAGCTTGGTAGTGGGCGTGAACACTGAAGCTTTCTTT
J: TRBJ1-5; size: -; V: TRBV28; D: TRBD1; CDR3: CASRPTGDGQPQHF; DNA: TGTGCCAGCAGGCCGACAGGGGATGGTCAGCCCCAGCATTTT
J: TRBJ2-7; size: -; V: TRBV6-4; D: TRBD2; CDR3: CASSDGRECGTRRYEQYF; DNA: TGTGCCAGCAGTGACGGACGCGAGTGTGGGACTAGACGATACGAGCAGTACTTC
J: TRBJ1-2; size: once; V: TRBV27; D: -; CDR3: CASSINREHPYGGYTF; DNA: TGTGCCAGCAGCATTAACCGGGAGCACCCCTATGGAGGCTACACCTTC
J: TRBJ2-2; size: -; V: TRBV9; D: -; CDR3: CASSPGENTGELFF; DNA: TGTGCCAGCAGCCCCGGGGAAAACACCGGGGAGCTGTTTTTT
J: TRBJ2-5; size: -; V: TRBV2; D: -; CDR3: CASSVTGETQYF; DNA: TGTGCCAGCAGTGTAACCGGGGAGACCCAGTACTTC
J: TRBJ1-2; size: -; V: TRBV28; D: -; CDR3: CASRGDYGYTF; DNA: TGTGCCAGCCGGGGGGACTATGGCTACACCTTC
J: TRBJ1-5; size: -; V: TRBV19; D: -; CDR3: CASREDWNSNQPQHF; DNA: TGTGCCAGTAGGGAGGACTGGAATAGCAATCAGCCCCAGCATTTT
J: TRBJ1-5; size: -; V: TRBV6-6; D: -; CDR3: CASSSGDYSNQPQHF; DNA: TGTGCCAGCAGTTCAGGGGATTATAGCAATCAGCCCCAGCATTTT
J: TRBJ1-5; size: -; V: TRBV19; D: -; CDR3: CASSPMGPGQPQHF; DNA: TGTGCCAGTAGCCCTATGGGGCCAGGCCAGCCCCAGCATTTT
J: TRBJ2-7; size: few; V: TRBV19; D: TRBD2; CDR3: CASSRSGGKTYEQYF; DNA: TGTGCCAGTAGTAGGTCGGGGGGGAAGACCTACGAGCAGTACTTC
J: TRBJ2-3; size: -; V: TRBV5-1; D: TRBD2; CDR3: CASSFGLAVGYTDTQYF; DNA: TGCGCCAGCAGCTTTGGACTAGCGGTGGGCTACACAGATACGCAGTATTTT
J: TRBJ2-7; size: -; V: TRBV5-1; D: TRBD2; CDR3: CASSLGLAGVRLGSQSSYEQYF; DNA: TGCGCCAGCAGCTTAGGACTAGCGGGAGTGCGACTTGGCTCCCAGAGCTCCTACGAGCAGTACTTC
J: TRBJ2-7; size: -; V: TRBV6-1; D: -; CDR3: CASSDIPYEQYF; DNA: TGTGCCAGCAGTGATATCCCCTACGAGCAGTACTTC
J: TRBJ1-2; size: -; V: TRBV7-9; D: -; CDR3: CASSYLGNGYTF; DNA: TGTGCCAGCAGCTACTTGGGCAATGGCTACACCTTC
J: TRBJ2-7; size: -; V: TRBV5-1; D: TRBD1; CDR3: CASSTRGLVYEQYF; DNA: TGCGCCAGCAGCACCAGGGGGCTTGTCTACGAGCAGTACTTC
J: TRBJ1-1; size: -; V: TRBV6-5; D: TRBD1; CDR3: CASSRTGIFSEAFF; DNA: TGTGCCAGCAGTAGGACAGGGATATTTTCTGAAGCTTTCTTT